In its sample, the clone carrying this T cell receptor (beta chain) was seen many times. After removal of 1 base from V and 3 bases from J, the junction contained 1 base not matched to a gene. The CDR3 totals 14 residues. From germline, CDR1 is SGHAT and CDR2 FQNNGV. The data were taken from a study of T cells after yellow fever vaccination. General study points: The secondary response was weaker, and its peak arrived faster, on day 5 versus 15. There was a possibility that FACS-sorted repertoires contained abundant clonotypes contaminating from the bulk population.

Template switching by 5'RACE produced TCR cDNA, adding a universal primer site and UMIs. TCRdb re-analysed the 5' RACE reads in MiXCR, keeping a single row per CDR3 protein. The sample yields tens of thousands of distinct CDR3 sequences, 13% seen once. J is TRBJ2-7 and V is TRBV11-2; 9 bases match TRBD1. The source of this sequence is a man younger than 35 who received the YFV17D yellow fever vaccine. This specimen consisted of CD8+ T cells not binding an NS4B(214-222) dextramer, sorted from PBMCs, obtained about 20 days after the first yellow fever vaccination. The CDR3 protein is CASSLGQGVYEQYF. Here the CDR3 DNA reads TGTGCCAGCAGCTTAGGACAGGGGGTCTACGAGCAGTACTTC.